These 3 T cell receptor beta chains originate from one sample sequenced in a study of T-cell reconstitution after alpha-beta-depleted transplantation in children. Molecular barcoding with unique molecular identifiers was used for the TCRbeta library. TCRdb re-analysed the PCR reads in MiXCR, keeping a single row per CDR3 protein. The sample records roughly 74,000 distinct CDR3 sequences, 15% to 20% being singletons. Sequences were derived from PBMCs, mostly from graft donor cells, sampled 360 days after TCRalphabeta/CD19-depleted stem cell transplant. The receptor set was obtained from a male patient between 2 and 10 years old who had a stem cell transplant for acute lymphoblastic leukemia, so the T cells may come from the graft donor.

Ten or more counts support this clonotype. The chain joins TRBV27 to TRBJ2-1, with D maybe TRBD2 (5 bases). This CDR3 has 15 amino acids. The V end was cut by 6 bases, the J end by 4 bases, with 16 bases between. CDR1 is MNHEY, CDR2 SMNVEV, per germline (reference sequence). The CDR3 here is CASRNLKSGYNEQFF. As DNA, the CDR3 is TGTGCCAGCAGAAATCTCAAGAGCGGTTACAATGAGCAGTTCTTC.

This clonotype was found many times. The chain joins TRBV4-2 to TRBJ2-3; D call uncertain. V shed 1 base and J shed 2 bases, with 7 bases lying between them. The germline V gene has CDR1 LGHNA and CDR2 YNFKEQ. The length of the CDR3 is 14 residues. The CDR3 here is CASSQGAYTDTQYF. The CDR3 nucleotides are TGTGCCAGCAGCCAAGGGGCCTACACAGATACGCAGTATTTT.

This clonotype turned up a few times. The DNA of the CDR3 is TGTGCCACCAGTGATACCAGGGGAGGTGAGCAGTTCTTC. Translation: CATSDTRGGEQFF. V usage is TRBV24-1 and J usage is TRBJ2-1; either TRBD1 or TRBD2 may supply D (6 bases each). The CDR3 has 13 amino acids. Between the trimmed V and J ends, which lost 3 bases and 9 bases, there was a span of 11 bases. Germline assignment: CDR1 KGHDR and CDR2 SFDVKD.